The 20 T cell receptor beta chains listed next were all sequenced from one sample in a study of shared clonotypes between healthy human individuals. Clones were read by immunoSEQ multiplex PCR, and TCRdb kept only the in-frame ones, dropping some. The sample consists of about 580,000 clones, 98% of them appearing once. Naive CD8 cells lacked CD45RO and underwent positive selection for CCR7, leaving out terminally differentiated effector memory CD45RA+ cells. Sequencing input: naive CD8+ T cells sorted from blood. All receptors come from a man aged 30 to 45 in good health.

V and J are TRBV18 and TRBJ1-2; 7 bases fit TRBD1. Per germline, CDR1 KGHSH and CDR2 LQKENI. The CDR3 extends over 14 amino acids. V lost 4 bases to trimming and J lost 4 bases; unmatched junction nucleotides: 6. This CDR3 is CASSHGGTVYGYTF. For the CDR3, the DNA is TGTGCCAGCTCACACGGAGGGACAGTCTATGGCTACACCTTC.

This chain uses TRBV7-9 with TRBJ1-1; D uncertain. The CDR3 has 15 residues. V shed 5 bases and J shed 2 bases, with 15 bases lying between them. Germline lookup yields CDR1 SEHNR and CDR2 FQNEAQ (reference sequence). The CDR3 DNA follows: TGTGCCAGCAGCCCGGTGTATGGAGGTAACACTGAAGCTTTCTTT. Protein: CASSPVYGGNTEAFF.

The rearrangement joins TRBV6-6 to TRBJ2-7; 11 bases agree with TRBD2. Germline V lookup: CDR1 MNHNY, CDR2 SVGAGI (reference sequence). The CDR3 sequence is 15 residues long. Germline trimming cut 7 bases from V and 5 bases from J; bases unmatched to any gene: 10. The CDR3 loop is CASTRQGLADDEQYF. The CDR3 region has the DNA TGTGCCAGCACCAGACAGGGACTAGCGGATGACGAGCAGTACTTC.

The chain recombines TRBV5-4 with TRBJ2-4; D gene ambiguous. Trimming shortened V by 3 bases and J by 1 base, and 20 bases separated the two germline ends. Germline CDR1 SGHNT, CDR2 YYREEE (reference sequence). This CDR3 has 18 residues. CDR3 sequence (DNA): TGTGCCAGCAGCTCGGACCAAGGTTCCGCCGGGGCCAAAAACATTCAGTACTTC. It translates to CASSSDQGSAGAKNIQYF.

The V gene is TRBV6-6, the J gene TRBJ1-2, with no clear D. The CDR3 covers 12 residues. V gave up 7 bases and J gave up 4 bases, with 10 bases separating them. The V gene's germline CDR1 is MNHNY and CDR2 SVGAGI (reference sequence). DNA for the CDR3: TGTGCCAGCATCGACCCTGTCTATGGCTACACCTTC. Its protein is CASIDPVYGYTF.

There are a few counts of this clone. J is TRBJ2-2 and V is TRBV29-1; 7 positions match TRBD1. The CDR3 sequence is 13 residues long. CDR1 is SQVTM, CDR2 ANQGSEA, per germline. The junction had 0 bases not matched to a gene; V was cut back by 5 bases and J by 0 bases. The CDR3: CSVTGANTGELFF. CDR3 sequence (DNA): TGCAGCGTTACAGGGGCGAACACCGGGGAGCTGTTTTTT.

The chain recombines TRBV7-2 with TRBJ2-2; D is unresolved. The V gene lost 4 bases and the J gene lost 4 bases, with 4 bases spanning the gap. CDR1 SGHTA and CDR2 FQGNSA come from the germline V gene. The CDR3 has 12 amino acids. CDR3: CASSSPTGELFF. Written as DNA, the CDR3 is TGTGCCAGCAGCTCCCCCACCGGGGAGCTGTTTTTT.

The chain links TRBV7-9 to TRBJ2-3; D unclear. V lost 2 bases to trimming and J lost 0 bases, with 6 bases between them. Germline loops: CDR1 SEHNR, CDR2 FQNEAQ (reference sequence). The CDR3 is made up of 14 amino acids. The chain's CDR3 is CASSLRISTDTQYF. In DNA, the CDR3 is TGTGCCAGCAGCTTAAGGATTAGCACAGATACGCAGTATTTT.

This rearrangement joins TRBV29-1 to TRBJ2-7; TRBD1 matches at 7 bases. Germline V gene lookup returns CDR1 SQVTM and CDR2 ANQGSEA. The CDR3 is made up of 13 amino acids. Trimming removed 4 bases from V and 2 bases from J; junction bases left unmatched: 5. DNA of the CDR3: TGCAGCGTTGCCCGACAGGGAACCTACGAGCAGTACTTC. This codes for CSVARQGTYEQYF.

The chain combines TRBV5-1 with TRBJ2-1, with TRBD1 matching 8 bases. This CDR3 has 15 residues. CDR1 and CDR2 (germline): SGHRS, YFSETQ. V was pared by 3 bases and J by 9 bases, with 11 bases of the junction left unmatched. The CDR3, as DNA: TGCGCCAGCAGCTCCCGGGACAGGTTTGATCGTGAGCAGTTCTTC. Translation gives CASSSRDRFDREQFF.

V and J are TRBV27 and TRBJ2-1; TRBD2 agrees at 10 bases. Looked up from germline, CDR1 is MNHEY and CDR2 is SMNVEV (reference sequence). V dropped 5 bases and J dropped 7; count of bases not matched to a gene: 8. This CDR3 comprises 15 residues. The CDR3 here is CASSLTSGILNEQFF. The DNA of the CDR3 is TGTGCCAGCAGTCTAACTAGCGGGATCCTTAATGAGCAGTTCTTC.

The chain is built from TRBV28 and TRBJ2-7; D unclear. In germline, CDR1 is MDHEN, CDR2 SYDVKM. The ends were cut back, 3 bases at V and 5 bases at J, with 14 bases in the middle. The CDR3 sequence is 14 residues long. CDR3 loop: CASSFRLGHNEQYF. CDR3 nucleotide sequence: TGTGCCAGCAGTTTTAGGCTAGGTCACAACGAGCAGTACTTC. Variable domain in full (rest from reference TRBV28 and TRBJ2-7): DVKVTQSSRYLVKRTGEKVFLECVQDMDHENMFWYRQDPGLGLRLIYFSYDVKMKEKGDIPEGYSVSREKKERFSLILESASTNQTSMYLCASSFRLGHNEQYFGPGTRLTVT.

J is TRBJ1-5 and V is TRBV28; D call uncertain. This CDR3 has 9 amino acids. Germline CDR1 is MDHEN and CDR2 is SYDVKM. The germline V and J ends were trimmed by 7 bases and 5 bases, with 0 bases remaining between them. The CDR3 spells CASNQPQHF. The DNA of the CDR3 is TGTGCCAGCAATCAGCCCCAGCATTTT.

The rearrangement joins TRBV2 to TRBJ1-3, with D possibly being TRBD1 (6 bases). In germline, CDR1 is SNHLY, CDR2 FYNNEI. V dropped 1 base and J dropped 0 bases, with 10 bases sitting between them. The CDR3 is 16 residues long. CDR3 protein: CASSEGGPVSGNTIYF. The CDR3 DNA is TGTGCCAGCAGTGAAGGGGGGCCTGTCTCTGGAAACACCATATATTTT.

This chain links TRBV6-1 with TRBJ2-1; D is tentatively TRBD1 or TRBD2 (6 bases each). Germline V gives CDR1 MNHNS, CDR2 SASEGT. The CDR3 sequence is 15 residues long. Trimming left V 0 bases short and J 8 bases short, with 14 bases between. The CDR3 DNA is TGTGCCAGCAGTGAAGCCCCGGGGGCTTGGGATGAGCAGTTCTTC. This encodes CASSEAPGAWDEQFF.

The rearrangement links TRBV11-2 to TRBJ2-1; 7 bases are shared with TRBD2. The junction had 5 bases not matched to a gene; V was cut back by 1 base and J by 5 bases. This CDR3 has 15 residues. Germline-derived CDR1 and CDR2 are SGHAT and FQNNGV. The CDR3 DNA follows: TGTGCCAGCAGCTTAGTGGGCCTAGCGGACAATGAGCAGTTCTTC. This translates into CASSLVGLADNEQFF.

V is TRBV27 and J is TRBJ1-5; a weak D match, TRBD1 (6 bases). This CDR3 comprises 14 residues. CDR1 is MNHEY, CDR2 SMNVEV, per germline (reference sequence). The germline V and J ends were trimmed by 6 bases and 2 bases, with 11 bases remaining between them. The CDR3 region has the DNA TGTGCCAGCAGCCAGGGGTCCCGCAATCAGCCCCAGCATTTT. Translated: CASSQGSRNQPQHF.

The chain joins TRBV7-9 to TRBJ1-1; possible D gene TRBD1, 5 bases. The CDR3 contains 15 residues. Germline CDR1 SEHNR, CDR2 FQNEAQ (reference sequence). Trimming pared 5 bases from V and 3 bases from J, leaving 16 bases between. The CDR3 loop reads CASSHPRGTDTEAFF. The CDR3 DNA is TGTGCCAGCAGCCATCCCCGGGGGACTGACACTGAAGCTTTCTTT.

V gene TRBV9 combines with J gene TRBJ2-1; D gene unclear. The CDR3 runs 13 residues. CDR1 and CDR2 (germline): SGDLS, YYNGEE. V dropped 0 bases and J dropped 6 bases, with 7 bases sitting between them. CDR3: CASSVDNSNEQFF. As DNA, the CDR3 is TGTGCCAGCAGCGTAGATAATTCCAATGAGCAGTTCTTC.

The V call is TRBV7-9, the J call TRBJ2-2, with 12 positions matching TRBD2. CDR3 length: 16 amino acids. The V gene end was trimmed by 4 bases and the J gene end by 5 bases; junction bases not matched to a gene: 5. The germline CDR1 and CDR2 sequences are SEHNR and FQNEAQ (reference sequence). The CDR3 nucleotides are TGTGCCAGCAGCTCGTCCGGGACTAGCGGGACCGGGGAGCTGTTTTTT. Its translation is CASSSSGTSGTGELFF.